One sample yielded the 23 T cell receptor beta chains listed below, sequenced in a study of identical twins. TCRdb reprocessed the 5' RACE reads with MiXCR, giving one entry per CDR3 protein. This table holds 350,000 to 450,000 distinct CDR3 sequences, approximately 17% found once. Sequencing was performed on naive T cells sorted from blood. The source of these receptors is a man between 50 and 59 years old in good health.

The genes are TRBV29-1 and TRBJ2-3, with 7 bases identical to TRBD1. CDR3 length equals 15 residues. V was pared by 1 base and J by 2 bases, with 6 bases of the junction left unmatched. Germline CDR1 reads SQVTM; CDR2 reads ANQGSEA. The CDR3 sequence: CSVEGDSYATDTQYF. CDR3 sequence (DNA): TGCAGCGTTGAAGGGGACAGTTATGCCACAGATACGCAGTATTTT.

This clonotype was seen many times. The rearrangement joins TRBV20-1 to TRBJ2-3; 11 positions match TRBD2. The CDR3 has 18 residues. Germline V gene lookup returns CDR1 DFQATT and CDR2 SNEGSKA (reference sequence). V lost 0 bases to trimming and J lost 6 bases; unmatched junction nucleotides: 14. The CDR3 here is CSAREGRIAGGRGDTQYF. The CDR3 DNA sequence: TGCAGTGCTAGAGAGGGTAGAATAGCGGGAGGGAGAGGTGATACGCAGTATTTT.

This clonotype was found many times. This sequence joins TRBV28 and TRBJ1-2, with TRBD1 identical over 8 bases. Germline values: CDR1 MDHEN, CDR2 SYDVKM. The CDR3 totals 15 residues. Germline trimming cut 2 bases from V and 4 bases from J; bases unmatched to any gene: 6. The CDR3: CASSLGTGATYGYTF. In nucleotides, the CDR3 is TGTGCCAGCAGTTTAGGGACAGGAGCCACCTATGGCTACACCTTC.

This clonotype was seen repeatedly, ten times or more. V gene TRBV6-2 or TRBV6-3 combines with J gene TRBJ2-1; 8 nucleotides agree with TRBD2. The J segment lost 7 bases and the V segment lost 5 bases, leaving 7 bases of the junction unmatched. Germline CDR1 reads MNHEY; CDR2 reads SVGEGT. The CDR3 has 14 amino acids. In nucleotides, the CDR3 is TGTGCCAGCAGTCCGGGCGGGGGGCTTAATGAGCAGTTCTTC. Translating it yields CASSPGGGLNEQFF.

The chain uses TRBV9 and TRBJ1-3, with 9 nucleotides matching TRBD1. This CDR3 contains 15 residues. The junction had 0 bases not matched to a gene; V was cut back by 0 bases and J by 2 bases. Germline CDR1 is SGDLS and CDR2 is YYNGEE. The CDR3 protein is CASSVGDRAGNTIYF. DNA for the CDR3: TGTGCCAGCAGCGTAGGGGACAGGGCTGGAAACACCATATATTTT.

This clonotype was observed at least ten times. This chain links TRBV20-1 with TRBJ1-3; TRBD1 aligns across 7 bases. The CDR3 runs 12 residues. The V and J ends lost 3 bases and 4 bases, in that order; junction bases with no gene match: 0. Germline lookup yields CDR1 DFQATT and CDR2 SNEGSKA (reference sequence). CDR3 residues: CSARGQGNTIYF. In DNA, the CDR3 is TGCAGTGCTAGGGGACAGGGAAACACCATATATTTT.

This clonotype was counted many times. The V gene is TRBV28, the J gene TRBJ2-5; possible D gene TRBD1, 6 bases. V lost 2 bases and J 3 bases, leaving 13 bases between the germline ends. The CDR3 loop spans 15 amino acids. The germline gives CDR1 MDHEN, CDR2 SYDVKM. This CDR3 reads CASSLVRGLEETQYF. The CDR3 DNA is TGTGCCAGCAGTTTAGTCAGGGGATTGGAAGAGACCCAGTACTTC.

This clonotype occurred a few times. This CDR3 is CASSLGPATYEQYF. CDR3 nucleotide sequence: TGCGCCAGCAGCTTGGGTCCCGCTACTTACGAGCAGTACTTC. V and J are TRBV5-1 and TRBJ2-7; the D is unclear. With 0 bases removed from V and 4 bases from J, the gap between germline ends came to 11 bases. CDR3 size: 14 residues. Germline V gene data show CDR1 as SGHRS and CDR2 as YFSETQ.

This clonotype was found a few times. The CDR3: CSVVPYRDILSHNEQFF. Here the CDR3 DNA reads TGCAGCGTTGTCCCATACCGGGACATACTCAGTCACAATGAGCAGTTCTTC. The chain has TRBV29-1 and TRBJ2-1, with D maybe TRBD1 (6 bases). CDR3 length: 17 residues. Trimming shortened V by 4 bases and J by 5 bases, and 24 bases separated the two germline ends. Per germline, CDR1 SQVTM and CDR2 ANQGSEA.

This clonotype was counted between two and nine times. This chain joins TRBV15 and TRBJ2-1; D is perhaps TRBD2 (7 bases). Germline-derived CDR1 and CDR2 are LNHNV and YYDKDF (reference sequence). V lost 1 base to trimming and J lost 8 bases, with 15 bases between them. The CDR3 is made up of 15 amino acids. Written as DNA, the CDR3 is TGTGCCACCAGCAGAGGAAGACAGGCGGGGGATGAGCAGTTCTTC. This sequence encodes CATSRGRQAGDEQFF.

This clonotype was seen a few times. V is TRBV24-1 and J is TRBJ2-1; 7 nucleotides line up with TRBD2. Germline V lookup: CDR1 KGHDR, CDR2 SFDVKD. The CDR3 length is 18 residues. Trimming at V came to 3 bases and at J to 0 bases, leaving 10 bases not matched to a gene. The CDR3 DNA follows: TGTGCCACCAGTGATACTAGCGTATCCCAGAGCTCCTACAATGAGCAGTTCTTC. This encodes CATSDTSVSQSSYNEQFF.

This clonotype appeared a few times. This sequence joins TRBV7-9 and TRBJ2-7; D is possibly TRBD2 (5 bases). CDR1 and CDR2 (germline): SEHNR, FQNEAQ (reference sequence). The ends were cut back, 2 bases at V and 6 bases at J, with 8 bases in the middle. The CDR3 runs 12 residues. The CDR3 here is CASSLLGLEQYF. The CDR3 region has the DNA TGTGCCAGCAGCTTACTAGGACTCGAGCAGTACTTC.

The V gene is TRBV10-3, the J gene TRBJ2-7; D unclear. The V gene lost 8 bases and the J gene lost 10 bases, with 15 bases spanning the gap. The CDR3 totals 11 residues. Looked up from germline, CDR1 is ENHRY and CDR2 is SYGVKD. CDR3 sequence reads: CAIDVRVEQYF. CDR3 nucleotides: TGTGCCATCGACGTTCGGGTTGAACAGTACTTC.

This clonotype was observed a handful of times. The chain employs TRBV29-1 and TRBJ2-3; the match to TRBD2 covers 12 bases. With V trimmed by 6 bases and J by 5 bases, 6 bases remained unmatched. Germline V lookup: CDR1 SQVTM, CDR2 ANQGSEA. This CDR3 contains 14 residues. CDR3 sequence (DNA): TGCAGCGTGGCGACTAGCGGGAGTAAAGATACGCAGTATTTT. Amino acids: CSVATSGSKDTQYF.

This clonotype has more than one count but fewer than ten. The chain has TRBV20-1 and TRBJ2-7, with D uncertain. The CDR3 totals 11 residues. V shed 1 base and J shed 7 bases, with 8 bases lying between them. The germline V gene encodes CDR1 DFQATT and CDR2 SNEGSKA (reference sequence). CDR3 sequence (DNA): TGCAGTGCTAGAGTTTACGGGGAGCAGTACTTC. Its translation: CSARVYGEQYF.

This clonotype has a count of ten or more. The chain uses TRBV20-1 and TRBJ2-1, with 8 bases lining up with TRBD2. The CDR3 covers 16 residues. Looked up from germline, CDR1 is DFQATT and CDR2 is SNEGSKA (reference sequence). Trimming took 0 bases from V and 3 from J; bases not matched to a gene: 7. CDR3 amino acids: CSARDNLAGIYNEQFF. CDR3 nucleotide sequence: TGCAGTGCTAGAGATAACTTAGCGGGAATCTACAATGAGCAGTTCTTC.

The V and J genes are TRBV9 and TRBJ2-5; 7 bases fit TRBD1. Germline lookup yields CDR1 SGDLS and CDR2 YYNGEE. With 4 bases clipped from V and 4 bases from J, the junction kept 10 bases outside the gene matches. The CDR3 length is 15 residues. As DNA, the CDR3 is TGTGCCAGCAGCATAACGACAGGGTTTCGAGAGACCCAGTACTTC. It yields the protein CASSITTGFRETQYF.

This sequence joins TRBV5-4 and TRBJ1-2; perhaps TRBD1 as D (6 bases). The germline V gene encodes CDR1 SGHNT and CDR2 YYREEE (reference sequence). V lost 0 bases to trimming and J lost 8 bases, with 23 bases between them. This CDR3 has 17 residues. The CDR3 DNA is TGTGCCAGCAGCTTGGTTGGACAGATCTATGGGTCCACCGGCTACACCTTC. Its translation: CASSLVGQIYGSTGYTF.

This clonotype was detected only a few times. V gene TRBV6-5 combines with J gene TRBJ2-3; D gene uncertain. The CDR3 consists of 12 residues. Trimming removed 5 bases from V and 4 bases from J, with 7 bases in between. Germline V lookup: CDR1 MNHEY, CDR2 SVGAGI. CDR3 sequence: CASSRASDTQYF. The CDR3 nucleotides read TGTGCCAGCAGTCGCGCCTCAGATACGCAGTATTTT.

The chain combines TRBV5-1 with TRBJ2-2, with D perhaps matching TRBD2 (6 bases). CDR3 length: 16 residues. V gave up 3 bases and J gave up 0 bases, with 12 bases separating them. CDR1 SGHRS and CDR2 YFSETQ come from the germline V gene. The CDR3 DNA follows: TGCGCCAGCAGCTACCTCGCGGGACCGAACACCGGGGAGCTGTTTTTT. Its translation: CASSYLAGPNTGELFF.

This clonotype was seen a handful of times. The rearrangement links TRBV5-6 to TRBJ2-7; D not certain. The V gene's germline CDR1 is SGHDT and CDR2 YYEEEE. The CDR3 sequence is 13 residues long. The V end was cut by 3 bases, the J end by 2 bases, with 9 bases between. CDR3 in DNA: TGTGCCAGCAGCTCAGAGATAGCCTACGAGCAGTACTTC. This gives the protein CASSSEIAYEQYF.

The chain joins TRBV19 to TRBJ1-5; D remains unclear. Germline lookup yields CDR1 LNHDA and CDR2 SQIVND (reference sequence). V shed 6 bases and J shed 1 base, with 16 bases lying between them. CDR3 length equals 16 residues. DNA of the CDR3: TGTGCCAGTAGCGGCACGAGACTCACAAGCAATCAGCCCCAGCATTTT. Translated, it gives CASSGTRLTSNQPQHF.

V and J are TRBV29-1 and TRBJ2-7; TRBD1 is a possible D gene (7 bases). V gave up 3 bases and J gave up 4 bases, with 13 bases separating them. Per germline, CDR1 SQVTM and CDR2 ANQGSEA. CDR3 length: 13 residues. Here the CDR3 DNA reads TGCAGCGTTGAGGAGGGGACAGCTTACGAGCAGTACTTC. Protein product: CSVEEGTAYEQYF.